The present TCR beta chain was sequenced within a study of blood T cell repertoires in COVID-19. Whole-study context: The origin of the acute and convalescent COVID-19 samples was the United States, Italy and Spain. The cDNA or gDNA used as material had been derived from T cells, B-cell-depleted T cells, or PBMCs.

Trimming removed 4 bases at V and 8 bases at J, with 18 bases between. The germline CDR1 and CDR2 sequences are MNHEY and SVGEGT. The CDR3 is 15 amino acids. The protocol was immunoSEQ multiplex PCR, while the TCRdb copy is restricted to in-frame clones and leaves out a portion. The table lists about 100,000 clones, approximately 80% of them singletons. The rearrangement uses TRBV6-2 or TRBV6-3 and TRBJ2-1; no clear D gene. The sample consisted of peripheral blood. This receptor was obtained from a man in his sixties with acute or convalescent COVID-19. CDR3 loop: CASSSSLDRRHEQFF. CDR3 bases: TGTGCCAGCAGTTCTTCCCTAGATCGGCGCCATGAGCAGTTCTTC.